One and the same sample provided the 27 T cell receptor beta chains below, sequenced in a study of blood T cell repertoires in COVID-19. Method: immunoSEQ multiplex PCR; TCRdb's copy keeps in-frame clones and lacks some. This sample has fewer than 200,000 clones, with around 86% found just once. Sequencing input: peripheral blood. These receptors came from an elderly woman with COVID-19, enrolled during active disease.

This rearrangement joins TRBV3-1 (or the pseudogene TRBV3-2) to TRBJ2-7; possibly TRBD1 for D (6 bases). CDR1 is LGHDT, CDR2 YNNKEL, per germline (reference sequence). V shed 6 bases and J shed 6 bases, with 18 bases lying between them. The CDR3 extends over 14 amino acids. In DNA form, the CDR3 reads TGTGCCAGCAGGCCTCAGGGGTATCTTGGCGAGCAGTACTTC. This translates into CASRPQGYLGEQYF.

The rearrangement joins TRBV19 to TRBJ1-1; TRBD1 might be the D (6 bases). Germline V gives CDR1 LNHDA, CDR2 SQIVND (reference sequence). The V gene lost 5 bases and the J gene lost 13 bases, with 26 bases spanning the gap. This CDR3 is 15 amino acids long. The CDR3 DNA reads TGTGCCAGTAGTCCCTGGACATTGGATAACTCCAGGGGTTTCTTT. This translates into CASSPWTLDNSRGFF.

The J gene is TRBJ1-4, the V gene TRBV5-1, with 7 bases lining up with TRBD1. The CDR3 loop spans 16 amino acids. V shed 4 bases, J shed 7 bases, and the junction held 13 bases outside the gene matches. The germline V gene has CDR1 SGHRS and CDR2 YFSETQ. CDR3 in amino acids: CASSLTRTGGIEKLFF. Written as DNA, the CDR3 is TGCGCCAGCAGCCTGACCCGGACAGGAGGGATTGAAAAACTGTTTTTT.

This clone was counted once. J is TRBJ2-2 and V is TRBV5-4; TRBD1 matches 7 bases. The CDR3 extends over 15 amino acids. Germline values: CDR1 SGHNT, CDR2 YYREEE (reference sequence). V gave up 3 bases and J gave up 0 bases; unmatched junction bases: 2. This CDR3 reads CASSSGQSNTGELFF. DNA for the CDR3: TGTGCCAGCAGCTCGGGACAGTCGAACACCGGGGAGCTGTTTTTT.

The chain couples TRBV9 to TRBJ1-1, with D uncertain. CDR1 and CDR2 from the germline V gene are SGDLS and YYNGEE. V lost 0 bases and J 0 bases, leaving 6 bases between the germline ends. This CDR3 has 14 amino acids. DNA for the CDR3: TGTGCCAGCAGCGTAGACCCGGTGAACACTGAAGCTTTCTTT. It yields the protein CASSVDPVNTEAFF.

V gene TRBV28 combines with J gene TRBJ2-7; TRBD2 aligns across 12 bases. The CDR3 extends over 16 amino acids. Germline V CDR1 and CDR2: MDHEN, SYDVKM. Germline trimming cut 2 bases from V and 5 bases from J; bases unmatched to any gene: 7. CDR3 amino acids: CASSLTAGLAGNEQYF. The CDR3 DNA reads TGTGCCAGCAGTTTAACGGCTGGACTAGCGGGAAACGAGCAGTACTTC.

The CDR3 nucleotides are TGTGCCAGCAGCCCCGGGACTAGCAATGAGCAGTTCTTC. As protein: CASSPGTSNEQFF. The V call is TRBV7-9, the J call TRBJ2-1; 8 bases match TRBD2. J gave up 6 bases and V 5 bases, and 3 bases lay outside the gene matches. The CDR3 is 13 residues long. Germline loops: CDR1 SEHNR, CDR2 FQNEAQ (reference sequence).

The DNA of the CDR3 is TGTGCCAGCAGCTCCGGAACTATGCCCGGGGGGAAAAACATTCAGTACTTC. Encoded protein: CASSSGTMPGGKNIQYF. The J gene is TRBJ2-4, the V gene TRBV5-6, with TRBD2 matching over 7 bases. CDR3 length: 17 residues. Per the germline V gene, CDR1 is SGHDT and CDR2 is YYEEEE. Trimming cost V 3 bases and J 4 bases; bases outside gene matches: 13.

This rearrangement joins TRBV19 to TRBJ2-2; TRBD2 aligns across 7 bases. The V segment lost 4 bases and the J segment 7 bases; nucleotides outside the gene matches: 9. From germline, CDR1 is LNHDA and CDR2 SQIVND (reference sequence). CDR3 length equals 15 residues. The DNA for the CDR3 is TGTGCCAGTAGTAACCCGGGGAGGGGCGGCGGGGAGCTGTTTTTT. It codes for CASSNPGRGGGELFF. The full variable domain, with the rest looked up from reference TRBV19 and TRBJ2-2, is DGGITQSPKYLFRKEGQNVTLSCEQNLNHDAMYWYRQDPGQGLRLIYYSQIVNDFQKGDIAEGYSVSREKKESFPLTVTSAQKNPTAFYLCASSNPGRGGGELFFGEGSRLTVL.

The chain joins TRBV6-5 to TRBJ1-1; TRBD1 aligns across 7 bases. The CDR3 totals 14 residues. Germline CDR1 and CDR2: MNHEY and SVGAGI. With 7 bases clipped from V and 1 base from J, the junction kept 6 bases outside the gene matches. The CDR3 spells CASTWDSGNTEAFF. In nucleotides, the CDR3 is TGTGCCAGCACTTGGGACAGTGGGAACACTGAAGCTTTCTTT.

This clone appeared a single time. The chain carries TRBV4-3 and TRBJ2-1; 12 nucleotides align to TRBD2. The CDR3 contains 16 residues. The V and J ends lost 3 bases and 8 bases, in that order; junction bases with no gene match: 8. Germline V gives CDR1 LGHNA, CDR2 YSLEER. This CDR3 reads CASSQGRLAGVDEQFF. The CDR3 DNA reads TGCGCCAGCAGCCAGGGGAGACTAGCGGGAGTGGATGAGCAGTTCTTC.

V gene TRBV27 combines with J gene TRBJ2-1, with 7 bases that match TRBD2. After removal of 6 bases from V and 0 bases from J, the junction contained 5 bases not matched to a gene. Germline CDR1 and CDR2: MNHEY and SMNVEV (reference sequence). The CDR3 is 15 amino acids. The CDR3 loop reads CASSPAGNSYNEQFF. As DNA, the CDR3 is TGTGCCAGCAGCCCAGCGGGGAACTCCTACAATGAGCAGTTCTTC.

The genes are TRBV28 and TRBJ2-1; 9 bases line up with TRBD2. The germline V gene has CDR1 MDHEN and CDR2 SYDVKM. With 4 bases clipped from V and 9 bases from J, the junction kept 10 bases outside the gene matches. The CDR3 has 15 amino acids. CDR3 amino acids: CASSSPTSGKGEQFF. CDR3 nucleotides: TGTGCCAGCAGTTCACCGACTAGCGGAAAGGGTGAGCAGTTCTTC.

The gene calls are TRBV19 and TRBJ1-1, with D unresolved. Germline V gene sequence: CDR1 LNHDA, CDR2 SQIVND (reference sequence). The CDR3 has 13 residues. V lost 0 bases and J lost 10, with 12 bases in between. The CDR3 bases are TGTGCCAGTAGTATAGATCGGCGGGGTAGAGCTTTCTTT. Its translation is CASSIDRRGRAFF. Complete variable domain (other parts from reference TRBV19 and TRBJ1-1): DGGITQSPKYLFRKEGQNVTLSCEQNLNHDAMYWYRQDPGQGLRLIYYSQIVNDFQKGDIAEGYSVSREKKESFPLTVTSAQKNPTAFYLCASSIDRRGRAFFGQGTRLTVV.

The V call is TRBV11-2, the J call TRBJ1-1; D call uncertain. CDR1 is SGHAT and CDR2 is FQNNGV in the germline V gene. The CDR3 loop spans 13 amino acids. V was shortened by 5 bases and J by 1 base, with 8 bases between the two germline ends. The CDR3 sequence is CASSLTGNTEAFF. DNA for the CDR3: TGTGCCAGCAGCCTTACCGGGAACACTGAAGCTTTCTTT.

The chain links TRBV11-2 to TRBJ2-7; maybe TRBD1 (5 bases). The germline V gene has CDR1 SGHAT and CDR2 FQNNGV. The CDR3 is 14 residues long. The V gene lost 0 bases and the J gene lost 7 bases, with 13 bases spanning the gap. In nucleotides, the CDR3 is TGTGCCAGCAGCTTAGACAGGGTAGTCGGGGAGCAGTACTTC. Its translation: CASSLDRVVGEQYF.

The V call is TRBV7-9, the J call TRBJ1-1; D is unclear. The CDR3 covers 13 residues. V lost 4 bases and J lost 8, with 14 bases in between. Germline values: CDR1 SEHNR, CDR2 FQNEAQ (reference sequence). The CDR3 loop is CASSWGDKGEAFF. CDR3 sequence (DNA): TGTGCCAGCAGCTGGGGAGATAAAGGGGAAGCTTTCTTT. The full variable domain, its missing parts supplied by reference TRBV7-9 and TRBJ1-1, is DTGVSQNPRHKITKRGQNVTFRCDPISEHNRLYWYRQTLGQGPEFLTYFQNEAQLEKSRLLSDRFSAERPKGSFSTLEIQRTEQGDSAMYLCASSWGDKGEAFFGQGTRLTVV.

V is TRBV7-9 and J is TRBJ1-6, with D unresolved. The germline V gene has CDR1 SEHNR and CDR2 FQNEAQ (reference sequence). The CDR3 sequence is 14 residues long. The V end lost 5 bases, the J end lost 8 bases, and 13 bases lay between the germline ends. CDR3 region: CASSPRTGYSPLHF. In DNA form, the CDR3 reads TGTGCCAGCAGCCCTAGGACTGGATATTCACCCCTCCACTTT.

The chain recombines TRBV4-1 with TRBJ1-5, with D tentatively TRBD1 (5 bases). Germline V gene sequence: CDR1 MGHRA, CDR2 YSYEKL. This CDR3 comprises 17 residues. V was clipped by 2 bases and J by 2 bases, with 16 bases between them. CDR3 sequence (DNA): TGCGCCAGCAGCCAAATTAATTTGGGGCTGGGCAATCAGCCCCAGCATTTT. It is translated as CASSQINLGLGNQPQHF.

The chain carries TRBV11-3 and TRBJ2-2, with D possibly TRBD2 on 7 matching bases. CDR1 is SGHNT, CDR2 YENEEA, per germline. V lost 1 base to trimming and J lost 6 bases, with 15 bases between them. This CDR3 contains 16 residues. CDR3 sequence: CASSLGLQGGAGELFF. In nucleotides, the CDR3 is TGTGCCAGCAGCTTAGGCCTCCAAGGGGGGGCCGGGGAGCTGTTTTTT.

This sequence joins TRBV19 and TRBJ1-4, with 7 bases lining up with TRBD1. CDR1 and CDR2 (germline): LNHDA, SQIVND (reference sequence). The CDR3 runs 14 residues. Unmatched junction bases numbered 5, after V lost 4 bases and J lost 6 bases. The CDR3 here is CASSRTGIDEKLFF. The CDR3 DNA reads TGTGCCAGTAGTAGGACAGGAATTGATGAAAAACTGTTTTTT.

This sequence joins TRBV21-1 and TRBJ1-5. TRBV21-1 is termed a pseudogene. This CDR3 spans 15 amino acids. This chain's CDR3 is CASGRGAGINQPQHF. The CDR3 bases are TGTGCCAGCGGCAGGGGAGCTGGGATAAATCAGCCCCAGCATTTT.

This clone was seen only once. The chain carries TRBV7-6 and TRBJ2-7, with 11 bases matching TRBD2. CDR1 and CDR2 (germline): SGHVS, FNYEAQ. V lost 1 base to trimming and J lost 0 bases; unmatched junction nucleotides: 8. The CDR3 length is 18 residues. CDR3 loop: CASSLVSPGLADSYEQYF. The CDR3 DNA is TGTGCCAGCAGCTTAGTCAGTCCGGGACTAGCGGACTCCTACGAGCAGTACTTC.

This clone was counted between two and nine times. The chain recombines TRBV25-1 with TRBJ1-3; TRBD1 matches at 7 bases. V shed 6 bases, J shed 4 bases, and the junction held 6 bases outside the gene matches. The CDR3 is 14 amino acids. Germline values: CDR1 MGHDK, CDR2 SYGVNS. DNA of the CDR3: TGTGCCAGCAGGGAGACAGGGACAGGAAACACCATATATTTT. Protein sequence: CASRETGTGNTIYF.

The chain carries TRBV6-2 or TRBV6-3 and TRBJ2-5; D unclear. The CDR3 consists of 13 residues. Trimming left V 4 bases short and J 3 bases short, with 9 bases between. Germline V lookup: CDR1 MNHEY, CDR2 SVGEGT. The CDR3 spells CASSSPLEETQYF. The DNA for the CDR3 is TGTGCCAGCAGTTCCCCACTCGAAGAGACCCAGTACTTC.

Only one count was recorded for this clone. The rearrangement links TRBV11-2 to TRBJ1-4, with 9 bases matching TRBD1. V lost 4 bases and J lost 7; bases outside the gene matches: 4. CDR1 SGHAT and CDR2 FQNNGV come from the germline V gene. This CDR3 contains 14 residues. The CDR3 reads CASSSDRGSEKLFF. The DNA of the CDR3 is TGTGCCAGCAGCTCAGACAGGGGGAGTGAAAAACTGTTTTTT.

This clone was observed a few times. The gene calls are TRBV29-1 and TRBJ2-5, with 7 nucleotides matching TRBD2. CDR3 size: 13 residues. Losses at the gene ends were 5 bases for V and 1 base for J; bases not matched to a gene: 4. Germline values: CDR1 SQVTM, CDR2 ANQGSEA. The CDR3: CSVKRGLQETQYF. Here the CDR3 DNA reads TGCAGCGTTAAGCGGGGACTCCAAGAGACCCAGTACTTC.